Listed below are T cell receptor beta chains from one sample, sequenced in a study of blood T cell repertoires in COVID-19. Only in-frame clones appear in the TCRdb table, and some are missing; sequencing was by immunoSEQ multiplex PCR. This sample yields about 390,000 clones, of which roughly 86% are seen a single time; about 2% belongs to the top ten. Sample: peripheral blood. Receptors were obtained from a woman aged 55 to 70 with COVID-19, enrolled during active disease. Each CDR3 is given without its conserved first and last residue.

J	V	CDR3
TRBJ2-2	TRBV18	ASSRQGGGTGELF
TRBJ2-3	TRBV28	ASRTGGLSTDTQY
TRBJ2-6	TRBV19	ASSSWGQGVGGANVLT
TRBJ1-6	TRBV14	ASSQDRRRNSPLH
TRBJ2-3	TRBV2	ASSGGPRSTDTQY
TRBJ2-7	TRBV11-2	ASSLADSYYEQY
TRBJ1-6	TRBV7-9	ASSLESGEYSPLH
TRBJ2-2	TRBV7-3	ASRGWEGELF
TRBJ1-5	TRBV10-3	AISAGQGDWNQPQH
TRBJ2-1	TRBV19	ASSLQGENEQF
TRBJ1-2	TRBV5-1	ASSYLEGADGYT
TRBJ2-2	TRBV18	ASSPRREEELF
TRBJ2-7	TRBV28	ASSFPRDRPSYEQY
TRBJ2-5	TRBV3-1/TRBV3-2	ASSHAGGRETQY
TRBJ1-2	TRBV11-3	ASSDRDRAPPT
TRBJ1-2	TRBV27	ASSKQGYGYT
TRBJ1-1	TRBV9	ASSVVQGNTEAF
TRBJ2-1	TRBV5-1	ASSYLRYNEQF
TRBJ2-3	TRBV27	ASSFPTSGGSTDTQY
TRBJ1-5	TRBV3-1/TRBV3-2	ASSQGRGQPQH
TRBJ2-1	TRBV6-2/TRBV6-3	ASSAVGTGYGNEQF
TRBJ2-1	TRBV12-3/TRBV12-4	ASSSGTSIEQF
TRBJ1-1	TRBV6-5	ASSWTGMNTEAF
TRBJ2-6	TRBV7-8	ASSLAAWTGGSSGANVLT
TRBJ1-1	TRBV5-4	ASSFGRQEAF
TRBJ2-3	TRBV10-3	AISSGLATDTQY
TRBJ2-3	TRBV3-1/TRBV3-2	ASSQGQASGLTDTQY
TRBJ1-1	TRBV7-5	ARSGATGENTEAF
TRBJ2-3	TRBV7-3	ASSSVGDTQY
TRBJ2-1	TRBV15	ATSRDFGGGTYNEQF
TRBJ1-2	TRBV7-2	ASSQHSGTPYGYT
TRBJ2-1	TRBV12-5	ASSSAAGGASNEQF
TRBJ1-1	TRBV10-3	AIHGSQGIMNTEAF
TRBJ1-1	TRBV7-9	ASSRGGAMNTEAF
TRBJ1-6	TRBV5-1	ASSFSGDQNSPLH
TRBJ2-7	TRBV2	ASKVGGGGSYEQY
TRBJ2-6	TRBV19	ASSMEQTGANVLT
TRBJ2-7	TRBV30	AWSAGQGNEQY
TRBJ1-5	TRBV19	ASSITGSNQPQH
TRBJ2-3	TRBV4-1	ASSQGAGFTDTQY